This record concerns one TCR beta chain sequence. This sample was taken from a study of blood T cell repertoires in COVID-19. Study-wide background: The samples span acute and convalescent COVID-19 from the United States, Italy and Spain. In each case, the material was cDNA or gDNA derived from T cells, B-cell-depleted T cells, or PBMCs.

This CDR3 contains 15 residues. V was pared by 5 bases and J by 0 bases, with 5 bases of the junction left unmatched. Per the germline V gene, CDR1 is MNHNY and CDR2 is SVGAGI (reference sequence). In the authors' methods: Reference gene primer amplification yielded estimated nucleated cell counts. Produced via immunoSEQ multiplex PCR; TCRdb's table is partial and in-frame only. The V and J calls and clone size come from that table; D and trimming were worked out from the DNA. This table holds some 200,000 clones, roughly 82% found once. Source material: peripheral blood. The origin of this receptor is a woman in her 40s with acute or convalescent COVID-19. The chain combines TRBV6-6 with TRBJ2-7; TRBD2 matches 9 bases. The CDR3 protein is CASSELAGSSYEQYF. Written as DNA, the CDR3 is TGTGCCAGCAGTGAGCTAGCGGGAAGCTCCTACGAGCAGTACTTC.